The rows below give T cell receptor beta chains drawn from one sample of a study of naive and memory T cell subsets. TCRdb itself ran the UMI-ligation and nested PCR reads through MiXCR, one entry per CDR3 protein. The data show some 150,000 distinct CDR3 sequences, 15% to 20% seen once. Sequenced input: naive CD4+ T cells from blood. These receptors all come from a human donor in good health. The CDR3 runs from the conserved cysteine through the conserved F or W. The D gene is left open where the match is weak. Clone size is given for some rows only: seen once, a few or many times, or a class if the clone is expanded.

TRBD1,TRBV30,.,TRBJ1-5,TGTGCCTGGAGTGTGGGGCAGGGGGGTCAGCCCCAGCATTTT,CAWSVGQGGQPQHF
TRBD1,TRBV2,.,TRBJ1-1,TGTGCCAGCAGTCTCAGGGGGTTTTCGGAAGCTTTCTTT,CASSLRGFSEAFF
.,TRBV7-9,few,TRBJ1-2,TGTGCCAGCAGCCCCCAAGCCTATGGCTACACCTTC,CASSPQAYGYTF
.,TRBV27,.,TRBJ2-7,TGTGCCAGCAGTTCGGATAGACTAGGGAAGACCTACGAGCAGTACTTC,CASSSDRLGKTYEQYF
TRBD2,TRBV29-1,.,TRBJ2-1,TGCAGCGTTGAGGGGGGAGGGGCTGGATACAATGAGCAGTTCTTC,CSVEGGGAGYNEQFF
.,TRBV30,few,TRBJ1-1,TGTGCCTGGAAGTCGGACAGTACTGAAGCTTTCTTT,CAWKSDSTEAFF
TRBD2,TRBV30,.,TRBJ2-7,TGTGCCTGGAGTGCCCAGCCCCCGACTAGCGGGAGAGTCAACGAGCAGTACTTC,CAWSAQPPTSGRVNEQYF
.,TRBV19,.,TRBJ2-7,TGTGCCAGTAGTGCCCTGCCTAGCTACGAGCAGTACTTC,CASSALPSYEQYF
.,TRBV6-2/TRBV6-3,.,TRBJ2-7,TGTGCCAGCACTCCTTTGGACAGACTCTACGAGCAGTACTTC,CASTPLDRLYEQYF
TRBD1,TRBV6-1,few,TRBJ1-4,TGTGCCAGCAGGACGACAGGGGTAACTAATGAAAAACTGTTTTTT,CASRTTGVTNEKLFF
TRBD1,TRBV14,few,TRBJ1-1,TGTGCCAGCAGCCAACTATCCAGGGGGCCAACGAACACTGAAGCTTTCTTT,CASSQLSRGPTNTEAFF
.,TRBV4-2,few,TRBJ2-1,TGTGCCAGCAGCCGAGGACAAAACTCCTACAATGAGCAGTTCTTC,CASSRGQNSYNEQFF
TRBD2,TRBV12-3/TRBV12-4,few,TRBJ2-7,TGTGCCAGCACCCTTGGGGGGGGCTACGAGCAGTACTTC,CASTLGGGYEQYF
TRBD1,TRBV15,few,TRBJ2-5,TGTGCCACCAGCAAATCAGGGGGTGAGACCCAGTACTTC,CATSKSGGETQYF
.,TRBV6-1,.,TRBJ1-6,TGTGCCAGCAGTGAATATGGACTCCTGTCTACACCCCTCCACTTT,CASSEYGLLSTPLHF
TRBD2,TRBV5-1,few,TRBJ2-3,TGCGCCAGCAGCTTGGAGCGGGGGGCAGATACGCAGTATTTT,CASSLERGADTQYF
.,TRBV29-1,.,TRBJ1-2,TGCAGCGTTGAAGACCGGAACGCCCCAGGGATCTATGGCTACACCTTC,CSVEDRNAPGIYGYTF
TRBD2,TRBV28,many,TRBJ2-1,TGTGCCAGCAGTAGCGGGAGCTCCTACAATGAGCAGTTCTTC,CASSSGSSYNEQFF
.,TRBV7-2,many,TRBJ2-3,TGTGCCAGCAGCTTCCGCCAGAGCACAGATACGCAGTATTTT,CASSFRQSTDTQYF
.,TRBV6-5,.,TRBJ2-3,TGTGCCAGCACCGGGGGGCATACGCAGTATTTT,CASTGGHTQYF
.,TRBV29-1,few,TRBJ1-1,TGCAGCGTTGCTGGATTAGGGACTGAAGCTTTCTTT,CSVAGLGTEAFF
TRBD2,TRBV29-1,few,TRBJ2-5,TGCAGCGTCCCGGGGTCGCTAGCGGCCAAAGAGACCCAGTACTTC,CSVPGSLAAKETQYF
TRBD2,TRBV12-3/TRBV12-4,.,TRBJ2-3,TGTGCCAGCAGTTTCATAGCGGGGGGCACAGATACGCAGTATTTT,CASSFIAGGTDTQYF
.,TRBV2,.,TRBJ2-1,TGTGCCAGCAGTGGCCGCGACTACAATGAGCAGTTCTTC,CASSGRDYNEQFF
.,TRBV7-7,.,TRBJ2-1,TGTGCCAGCAGCCCCGGAGGTGAGCAGTTCTTC,CASSPGGEQFF
.,TRBV5-6,.,TRBJ2-3,TGTGCCAGCAGCTTGGTCAGCACAGATACGCAGTATTTT,CASSLVSTDTQYF
TRBD2,TRBV10-3,many,TRBJ2-1,TGTGCCATCAGTCCCGGGACTAACAATGAGCAGTTCTTC,CAISPGTNNEQFF
TRBD1,TRBV29-1,few,TRBJ1-2,TGCAGCGTTGTAGGAGGGGGCGCTGGGTATGGCTACACCTTC,CSVVGGGAGYGYTF
.,TRBV28,.,TRBJ2-3,TGTGCCAGCAGTTTACAGGGAACGGGGACAGATACGCAGTATTTT,CASSLQGTGTDTQYF
TRBD1,TRBV11-3,few,TRBJ2-5,TGTGCCAGCAGCCGGGGACAGCCGGGAGAGACCCAGTACTTC,CASSRGQPGETQYF
.,TRBV4-1,.,TRBJ2-3,TGCGCCAGCAGCCAAGTTCATGCGGAACACACAGATACGCAGTATTTT,CASSQVHAEHTDTQYF
.,TRBV7-2,few,TRBJ2-3,TGTGCCAGCAGCAGGACAGTGACCTTCGCAGATACGCAGTATTTT,CASSRTVTFADTQYF
TRBD2,TRBV28,few,TRBJ2-1,TGTGCCAGCAGCCCCCCGCCCTGGACTAGCGGGAGGGCCAGAGTGAATGAGCAGTTCTTC,CASSPPPWTSGRARVNEQFF
TRBD1,TRBV24-1,few,TRBJ1-4,TGTGCCACCTTCCACAACCCTGACAGGGCGGATGAAAAACTGTTTTTT,CATFHNPDRADEKLFF
TRBD2,TRBV20-1,few,TRBJ2-1,TGCAGTGCTACCGGGACTAGCGGGAGTACCTACAATGAGCAGTTCTTC,CSATGTSGSTYNEQFF
TRBD2,TRBV20-1,.,TRBJ2-7,TGCAGTGCTCCCGGGAGGGAGGGCAACGAGCAGTACTTC,CSAPGREGNEQYF
.,TRBV29-1,few,TRBJ1-1,TGCAGCGTTGCAGGGGTCGGCACTGAAGCTTTCTTT,CSVAGVGTEAFF
TRBD2,TRBV10-3,.,TRBJ2-3,TGTGCCATCAGCAGACTAGCGGGAGATACAGATACGCAGTATTTT,CAISRLAGDTDTQYF
.,TRBV9,.,TRBJ2-1,TGTGCCAGCAGCCGACAGGAAACCTACAATGAGCAGTTCTTC,CASSRQETYNEQFF
.,TRBV28,few,TRBJ1-5,TGTGCCAGCAGTTTGGAAACAGGGATTTTTCAGCCCCAGCATTTT,CASSLETGIFQPQHF
.,TRBV9,.,TRBJ2-3,TGTGCCAGCAGCGTAGGAGGTTTAAGCACAGATACGCAGTATTTT,CASSVGGLSTDTQYF
.,TRBV10-3,.,TRBJ2-3,TGTGCCATCAGTGTCCGAGGACTGGATACGCAGTATTTT,CAISVRGLDTQYF
.,TRBV5-1,.,TRBJ2-5,TGCGCCAGCAGCGAGACAGGATGGGAGACCCAGTACTTC,CASSETGWETQYF
.,TRBV10-3,.,TRBJ1-1,TGTGCCATCAGACCCGGGACACTGAGGACTGAAGCTTTCTTT,CAIRPGTLRTEAFF
TRBD2,TRBV9,few,TRBJ2-5,TGTGCCAGCAGCGTAGTCGCTAGCGGAGAGACCCAGTACTTC,CASSVVASGETQYF
.,TRBV6-2/TRBV6-3,few,TRBJ2-5,TGTGCCAGCAGCTACGGATGGACCCAGTACTTC,CASSYGWTQYF
.,TRBV5-1,.,TRBJ2-3,TGCGCCAGCAGCCAGGGGAGTTCGACCACAGATACGCAGTATTTT,CASSQGSSTTDTQYF